The 32 T cell receptor beta chains below all came from one sample that was sequenced in a study of blood T cell repertoires in COVID-19 (TCRdb year 2020). Library generation was performed with the immunoSEQ multiplex PCR assay. As stored in TCRdb, this immuneACCESS dataset retains in-frame rearrangements with V and J assigned. A fraction of the clones does not appear; measured against another copy, unresolved V genes explain less than half of the discrepancy, and the remainder lacks a known reason. Across this sample there are fewer than 200,000 clones, with roughly 86% seen only once. The ten largest clones capture about 8% of the sample. The sample consisted of peripheral blood. These receptors were obtained from a man between 35 and 55 years old who had recovered from COVID-19.

The V and J genes are TRBV5-4 and TRBJ2-5, with 7 bases fitting TRBD2. The CDR3 length is 14 residues. Germline V gene sequence: CDR1 SGHNT, CDR2 YYREEE (reference sequence). The V segment lost 1 base and the J segment 4 bases; nucleotides outside the gene matches: 4. CDR3 protein: CASSLLGGRETQYF. The CDR3 DNA follows: TGTGCCAGCAGCTTGTTAGGCGGGAGAGAGACCCAGTACTTC.

To note about this clone: This specimen includes other DNA sequences encoding the same CDR3. The chain uses TRBV9 and TRBJ2-3, with 7 bases matching TRBD1. V lost 0 bases and J lost 5; bases outside the gene matches: 0. This CDR3 has 13 residues. The germline V gene encodes CDR1 SGDLS and CDR2 YYNGEE. In nucleotides, the CDR3 is TGTGCCAGCAGCGTAGGACAGGGAGATACGCAGTATTTT. Its protein product is CASSVGQGDTQYF.

The gene calls are TRBV27 and TRBJ1-6; D unclear. Germline CDR1 reads MNHEY; CDR2 reads SMNVEV (reference sequence). The V end lost 2 bases, the J end lost 9 bases, and 14 bases lay between the germline ends. The CDR3 covers 15 residues. For the CDR3, the DNA is TGTGCCAGCAGTTTAAGTAGCCCGAATAGTTCACCCCTCCACTTT. Protein: CASSLSSPNSSPLHF.

The sample holds a few counts of this clone. V gene TRBV6-5 combines with J gene TRBJ2-7; 7 positions agree with TRBD1. The germline gives CDR1 MNHEY, CDR2 SVGAGI. V was pared by 8 bases and J by 2 bases, with 9 bases of the junction left unmatched. This CDR3 spans 14 amino acids. Here the CDR3 reads CASQVFQGAYEQYF. For the CDR3, the DNA is TGTGCCAGCCAAGTATTTCAGGGGGCCTACGAGCAGTACTTC.

The V gene is TRBV3-1 (or the pseudogene TRBV3-2), the J gene TRBJ2-7; 8 nucleotides align to TRBD1. The CDR3 runs to 17 residues. Germline CDR1 reads LGHDT; CDR2 reads YNNKEL (reference sequence). V trimming: 1 base; J trimming: 3 bases; junction bases outside the gene matches: 11. The CDR3 loop reads CASSQVGQGIIGYEQYF. For the CDR3, the DNA is TGTGCCAGCAGCCAAGTCGGACAGGGAATAATCGGCTACGAGCAGTACTTC.

The rearrangement uses TRBV11-1 and TRBJ1-2; 7 bases fit TRBD1. V gave up 3 bases and J gave up 7 bases; unmatched junction bases: 5. The germline CDR1 and CDR2 sequences are SGHAT and FQDESV (reference sequence). The CDR3 totals 13 residues. This CDR3 is CASSLGQSFGYTF. CDR3 nucleotides: TGTGCCAGCAGCTTGGGACAGTCTTTTGGCTACACCTTC.

J is TRBJ2-7 and V is TRBV12-3 or TRBV12-4; 10 bases line up with TRBD1. This CDR3 is 13 amino acids long. V lost 6 bases, J lost 6 bases, and 5 bases stayed unmatched. The CDR3 nucleotides read TGTGCCAGCAGGGCGGGACAGGGGTCCGAGCAGTACTTC. It translates to CASRAGQGSEQYF.

The chain joins TRBV19 to TRBJ1-4; 8 bases match TRBD1. The CDR3 runs to 14 residues. CDR1 LNHDA and CDR2 SQIVND come from the germline V gene (reference sequence). J gave up 8 bases and V 5 bases, and 7 bases lay outside the gene matches. The chain's CDR3 is CASSPGQGGEKLFF. CDR3 in DNA: TGTGCCAGTAGTCCTGGACAGGGAGGCGAAAAACTGTTTTTT.

V is TRBV7-2 and J is TRBJ2-1; D not certain. CDR1 is SGHTA and CDR2 is FQGNSA in the germline V gene. The CDR3 runs to 13 residues. With 4 bases removed from V and 8 bases from J, the gap between germline ends came to 12 bases. CDR3 residues: CASSSATEDEQFF. CDR3 coding DNA: TGTGCCAGCAGCTCTGCGACCGAGGATGAGCAGTTCTTC.

V usage is TRBV7-2 and J usage is TRBJ2-5; D might be TRBD1 (5 bases). This CDR3 is built from 13 residues. Germline CDR1 SGHTA, CDR2 FQGNSA. Trimming took 4 bases from V and 1 from J, leaving 7 bases between them. The CDR3 loop reads CASSSRVQETQYF. CDR3 coding DNA: TGTGCCAGCAGCTCCAGGGTCCAAGAGACCCAGTACTTC. Filled out from reference TRBV7-2 and TRBJ2-5, the complete variable domain reads GAGVSQSPSNKVTEKGKDVELRCDPISGHTALYWYRQSLGQGLEFLIYFQGNSAPDKSGLPSDRFSAERTGGSVSTLTIQRTQQEDSAVYLCASSSRVQETQYFGPGTRLLVL.

This chain uses TRBV28 with TRBJ1-3; D not certain. Germline values: CDR1 MDHEN, CDR2 SYDVKM. This CDR3 has 14 residues. V gave up 6 bases and J gave up 2 bases, with 11 bases separating them. The CDR3 here is CASRSHGAGNTIYF. The CDR3 coding sequence is TGTGCCAGCAGGTCCCACGGGGCTGGAAACACCATATATTTT.

The gene calls are TRBV5-4 and TRBJ2-1; 11 bases fit TRBD2. The CDR3 contains 15 residues. J lost 6 bases, V lost 0 bases, and 2 bases had no gene match. Germline CDR1 SGHNT, CDR2 YYREEE (reference sequence). CDR3 nucleotide sequence: TGTGCCAGCAGCTTGGTAGCGGGGGGGCGCAATGAGCAGTTCTTC. It is translated as CASSLVAGGRNEQFF.

This CDR3 is CAAGGGANYGYTF. CDR3 in DNA: TGTGCCGCCGGGGGGGGCGCAAACTATGGCTACACCTTC. The rearrangement links TRBV10-3 to TRBJ1-2, with D possibly TRBD1 on 6 matching bases. The CDR3 covers 13 residues. The germline V gene encodes CDR1 ENHRY and CDR2 SYGVKD. V was trimmed by 11 bases and J by 2 bases, leaving 15 bases between them.

This chain connects TRBV18 to TRBJ1-5; D perhaps matches TRBD1 (5 bases). This CDR3 is built from 15 residues. Trimming shortened V by 4 bases and J by 3 bases, and 13 bases separated the two germline ends. CDR1 KGHSH and CDR2 LQKENI come from the germline V gene. The CDR3 region has the DNA TGTGCCAGCTCACTGGCGGGGGTCCCCAATCAGCCCCAGCATTTT. It is translated as CASSLAGVPNQPQHF.

This clone appeared many times. The chain links TRBV6-1 to TRBJ2-2; 10 bases map to TRBD2. CDR1 is MNHNS and CDR2 is SASEGT in the germline V gene. The junction had 2 bases not matched to a gene; V was cut back by 1 base and J by 6 bases. The CDR3 extends over 15 amino acids. For the CDR3, the DNA is TGTGCCAGCAGTGAAGGGAGCGGGGGGGCCGGGGAGCTGTTTTTT. This gives the protein CASSEGSGGAGELFF.

The chain uses TRBV7-8 and TRBJ2-1, with 9 nucleotides matching TRBD1. The ends lost 5 bases at V and 7 bases at J; junction bases unmatched: 9. Germline-derived CDR1 and CDR2 are SGHVS and FQNEAQ. The CDR3 has 15 amino acids. CDR3 amino acids: CASSASGTGRNEQFF. The CDR3, as DNA: TGTGCCAGCAGCGCCTCCGGGACAGGGCGGAATGAGCAGTTCTTC.

The rearrangement joins TRBV10-2 to TRBJ1-4; the D gene is possibly TRBD1 (6 bases). V lost 6 bases and J lost 2, with 13 bases in between. CDR3 length: 15 residues. Germline lookup yields CDR1 WSHSY and CDR2 SAAADI. The CDR3 loop is CASRDDRRTNEKLFF. Here the CDR3 DNA reads TGCGCCAGCAGGGATGACAGGAGGACTAATGAAAAACTGTTTTTT.

The rearrangement uses TRBV19 and TRBJ2-1, with D uncertain. The germline V gene has CDR1 LNHDA and CDR2 SQIVND (reference sequence). CDR3 length equals 14 residues. V lost 7 bases, J lost 0 bases, and 10 bases lay in between. The CDR3 DNA reads TGTGCCAGTAACCCCGAGAGCTCCTACAATGAGCAGTTCTTC. Protein: CASNPESSYNEQFF.

J is TRBJ2-7 and V is TRBV28, with 8 bases fitting TRBD1. J was trimmed by 4 bases and V by 10 bases; bases with no gene match: 15. The CDR3 runs 15 residues. Germline CDR1 and CDR2: MDHEN and SYDVKM. For the CDR3, the DNA is TGTGCCACCGACAGGGGACCCACAAGCTTTTACGAGCAGTACTTC. Translating it yields CATDRGPTSFYEQYF.

On this clone: At the DNA level, this CDR3 is encoded by other sequences in the same sample as well. The chain recombines TRBV7-2 with TRBJ2-3; 7 nucleotides match TRBD2. Per germline, CDR1 SGHTA and CDR2 FQGNSA. The CDR3 is made up of 15 amino acids. V lost 3 bases, J lost 0 bases, and 3 bases stayed unmatched. The CDR3 coding sequence is TGTGCCAGCAGCTTGGACGGGGGGAGCACAGATACGCAGTATTTT. Amino acids: CASSLDGGSTDTQYF.

This clone occurred a few times. The chain uses TRBV4-2 and TRBJ1-1; TRBD1 aligns across 9 bases. Germline trimming cut 5 bases from V and 4 bases from J; bases unmatched to any gene: 5. Germline CDR1 reads LGHNA; CDR2 reads YNFKEQ. The CDR3 consists of 14 residues. The CDR3 loop reads CASSEGQGFTEAFF. For the CDR3, the DNA is TGTGCCAGCAGCGAGGGACAGGGTTTCACTGAAGCTTTCTTT.

The chain carries TRBV7-9 and TRBJ2-3; 13 nucleotides line up with TRBD2. The V segment lost 6 bases and the J segment 4 bases; nucleotides outside the gene matches: 4. This CDR3 is built from 15 residues. In germline, CDR1 is SEHNR, CDR2 FQNEAQ (reference sequence). The CDR3, as DNA: TGTGCCAGCAGGCCACTAGCGGGGGGGGCAGATACGCAGTATTTT. Residues: CASRPLAGGADTQYF.

The V call is TRBV9, the J call TRBJ2-3, with TRBD2 matching over 8 bases. CDR1 and CDR2 (germline): SGDLS, YYNGEE. This CDR3 is built from 18 residues. J gave up 2 bases and V 4 bases, and 15 bases lay outside the gene matches. The CDR3 spells CASSLDGGAYLNTDTQYF. CDR3 bases: TGTGCCAGCAGCCTCGACGGGGGGGCGTACCTGAACACAGATACGCAGTATTTT.

In its sample, this clone was seen once. The chain is built from TRBV28 and TRBJ2-5, with 8 bases fitting TRBD1. The CDR3 runs to 15 residues. The germline V gene has CDR1 MDHEN and CDR2 SYDVKM. Germline trimming cut 4 bases from V and 5 bases from J; bases unmatched to any gene: 9. Written as DNA, the CDR3 is TGTGCCAGCAGTTCCACGGACAGGGAGAGGGAGACCCAGTACTTC. This sequence encodes CASSSTDRERETQYF.

The chain employs TRBV7-2 and TRBJ2-1; D perhaps matches TRBD2 (6 bases). Trimming left V 5 bases short and J 10 bases short, with 12 bases between. There are 12 residues in the CDR3. CDR1 and CDR2 from the germline V gene are SGHTA and FQGNSA. CDR3 bases: TGTGCCAGCAGCGAAGTGCGGGGAGAGCAGTTCTTC. This encodes CASSEVRGEQFF.

A few counts support this clone. The chain links TRBV5-6 to TRBJ2-7, with D maybe TRBD2 (6 bases). Looked up from germline, CDR1 is SGHDT and CDR2 is YYEEEE. CDR3 size: 12 residues. Trimming took off 3 bases at V and 4 bases at J, with 8 bases between the two ends. The CDR3 loop is CASSSGLYEQYF. CDR3 nucleotide sequence: TGTGCCAGCAGCTCGGGACTGTACGAGCAGTACTTC.

This chain links TRBV7-2 with TRBJ2-1; TRBD2 agrees at 8 bases. Germline V gene sequence: CDR1 SGHTA, CDR2 FQGNSA. The CDR3 totals 14 residues. V lost 1 base to trimming and J lost 4 bases; unmatched junction nucleotides: 0. The CDR3, as DNA: TGTGCCAGCAGCTTAGGCGGGGGGTACAATGAGCAGTTCTTC. Protein sequence: CASSLGGGYNEQFF.

The chain employs TRBV6-5 and TRBJ2-1, with TRBD1 matching 9 bases. The CDR3 extends over 15 amino acids. J gave up 7 bases and V 6 bases, and 10 bases lay outside the gene matches. Per the germline V gene, CDR1 is MNHEY and CDR2 is SVGAGI. The CDR3 nucleotides read TGTGCCAGCAGACTTTCCGGGACAGGGTCGAATGAGCAGTTCTTC. Residues: CASRLSGTGSNEQFF.

The CDR3 region is CASSYAGQGTYEQYF. In DNA form, the CDR3 reads TGTGCCAGCAGTTACGCCGGACAGGGAACCTACGAGCAGTACTTC. V is TRBV6-5 and J is TRBJ2-7; 8 nucleotides line up with TRBD1. The CDR3 totals 15 residues. Germline V CDR1 and CDR2: MNHEY, SVGAGI. V lost 2 bases and J lost 2; bases outside the gene matches: 5.

This clone was recorded once. Other nucleotide sequences in the sample specify the same CDR3. The chain uses TRBV9 and TRBJ2-3; D uncertain. V lost 4 bases and J 2 bases, leaving 5 bases between the germline ends. Germline V gene data show CDR1 as SGDLS and CDR2 as YYNGEE. CDR3 length equals 12 residues. CDR3 in amino acids: CASSPFTDTQYF. The DNA of the CDR3 is TGTGCCAGCAGCCCATTCACAGATACGCAGTATTTT.

The chain has TRBV4-1 and TRBJ2-7; 7 bases align to TRBD2. The CDR3 runs to 18 residues. V lost 0 bases to trimming and J lost 0 bases; unmatched junction nucleotides: 11. Per the germline V gene, CDR1 is MGHRA and CDR2 is YSYEKL. CDR3 coding DNA: TGCGCCAGCAGCCAAGACTCAGCGGGACTTACAAGCTCCTACGAGCAGTACTTC. Its translation is CASSQDSAGLTSSYEQYF.

This chain connects TRBV11-3 to TRBJ2-7; perhaps TRBD2 as D (5 bases). This CDR3 comprises 14 residues. Germline CDR1 SGHNT, CDR2 YENEEA. Between the trimmed V and J ends, which lost 2 bases and 1 base, there was a span of 9 bases. The CDR3: CASSLSGTSYEQYF. CDR3 coding DNA: TGTGCCAGCAGCTTAAGCGGCACATCCTACGAGCAGTACTTC.